This T cell receptor beta chain was observed in a study of CD8+CD57+ T cells in acquired aplastic anemia. Turning to the study itself: Sorted CD4+ and CD8+ cells gave an average of around 3.1 ug of DNA. Overall study findings and caveats: Patients and controls were found to share approximately 31 CD8+ CDR3 sequences. Patients and controls had CD8+ Simpson's diversity values that were not significantly distinct.

V lost 3 bases, J lost 3 bases, and 12 bases lay in between. The CDR3 has 14 amino acids. Germline assignment: CDR1 KGHSY and CDR2 FQNENV. Profiling that covered TCR beta VDJ and CDR3 relied on genomic DNA as its template. TCRdb independently ran MiXCR on the reads; one entry per CDR3 protein. This sample carries some 210,000 distinct CDR3 sequences, around 63% of them seen once, and the ten largest clones take approximately 32%. To note about this clonotype: Its antigen is currently unknown.

The specimen was sorted CD4+, CD8+, or CD8+CD57+ T cells (not recorded which) from PBMCs. This receptor was obtained from a human donor in good health. This chain joins TRBV16 and TRBJ2-7; D might be TRBD1 (6 bases). CDR3 in amino acids: CASSHSLTGYEQYF. The CDR3 region has the DNA TGTGCCAGCAGCCATTCTTTGACAGGCTACGAGCAGTACTTC. The complete variable domain, with remaining parts taken from reference TRBV16 and TRBJ2-7, reads GEEVAQTPKHLVRGEGQKAKLYCAPIKGHSYVFWYQQVLKNEFKFLISFQNENVFDETGMPKERFSAKCLPNSPCSLEIQATKLEDSAVYFCASSHSLTGYEQYFGPGTRLTVT.